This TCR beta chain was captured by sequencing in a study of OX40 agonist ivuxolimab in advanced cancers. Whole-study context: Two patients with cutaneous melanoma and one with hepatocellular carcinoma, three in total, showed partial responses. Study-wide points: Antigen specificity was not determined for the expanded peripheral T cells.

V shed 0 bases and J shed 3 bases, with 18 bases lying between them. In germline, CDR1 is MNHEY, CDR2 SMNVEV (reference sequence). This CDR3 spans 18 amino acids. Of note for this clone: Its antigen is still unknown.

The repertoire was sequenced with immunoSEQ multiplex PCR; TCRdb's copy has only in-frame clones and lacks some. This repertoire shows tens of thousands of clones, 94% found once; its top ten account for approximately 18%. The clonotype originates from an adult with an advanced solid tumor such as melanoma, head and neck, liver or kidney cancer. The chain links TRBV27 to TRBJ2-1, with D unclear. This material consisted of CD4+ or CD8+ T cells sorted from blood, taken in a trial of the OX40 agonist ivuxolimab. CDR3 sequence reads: CASSLSPTAASHYNEQFF. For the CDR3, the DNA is TGTGCCAGCAGTTTATCGCCTACGGCGGCTAGTCACTACAATGAGCAGTTCTTC.